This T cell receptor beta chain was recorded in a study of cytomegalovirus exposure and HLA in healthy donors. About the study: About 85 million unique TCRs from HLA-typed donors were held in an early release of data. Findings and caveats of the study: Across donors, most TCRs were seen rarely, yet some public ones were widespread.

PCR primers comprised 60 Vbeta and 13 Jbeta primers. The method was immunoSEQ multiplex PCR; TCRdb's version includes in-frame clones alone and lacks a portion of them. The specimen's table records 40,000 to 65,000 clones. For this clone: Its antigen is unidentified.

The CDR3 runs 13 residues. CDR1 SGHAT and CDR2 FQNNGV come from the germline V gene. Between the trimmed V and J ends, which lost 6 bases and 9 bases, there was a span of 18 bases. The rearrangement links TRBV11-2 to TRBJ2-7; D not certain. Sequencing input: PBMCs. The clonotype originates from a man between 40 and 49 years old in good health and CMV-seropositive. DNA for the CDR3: TGTGCCAGCAGTCGCCTACAAGCTCCGGGGCAGTACTTC. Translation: CASSRLQAPGQYF.